The present TCR beta chain was sequenced within a study of cytomegalovirus exposure and HLA in healthy donors. Study details: An analysis done earlier identified more than 100 million unique TCR beta sequences from about 180 million T cells. Study conclusions and caveats: Sequencing likely generated an artifact that appeared as a cluster of highly shared sequence variants. A later analysis showed TCR association rates differing by HLA locus, peaking at DRB1 and lowest at HLA-C.

This PCR relied on a set of 60 Vbeta primers and 13 Jbeta primers. Some clones are missing from TCRdb's copy, which holds only in-frame ones; the method was immunoSEQ multiplex PCR. The sample has 160,000 or so clones, 72% seen once. Germline assignment: CDR1 SGHVS and CDR2 FNYEAQ. The V gene lost 5 bases and the J gene lost 1 base, with 8 bases spanning the gap. This CDR3 is 13 amino acids long. A remark on this clone: As yet, its antigen is unknown.

The sample comprised PBMCs. The TCR was taken from a human donor in good health. The chain carries TRBV7-6 and TRBJ1-1; D is perhaps TRBD1 (5 bases). In DNA form, the CDR3 reads TGTGCCAGCAGCCTTCAGGGGAACACTGAAGCTTTCTTT. Translated: CASSLQGNTEAFF.